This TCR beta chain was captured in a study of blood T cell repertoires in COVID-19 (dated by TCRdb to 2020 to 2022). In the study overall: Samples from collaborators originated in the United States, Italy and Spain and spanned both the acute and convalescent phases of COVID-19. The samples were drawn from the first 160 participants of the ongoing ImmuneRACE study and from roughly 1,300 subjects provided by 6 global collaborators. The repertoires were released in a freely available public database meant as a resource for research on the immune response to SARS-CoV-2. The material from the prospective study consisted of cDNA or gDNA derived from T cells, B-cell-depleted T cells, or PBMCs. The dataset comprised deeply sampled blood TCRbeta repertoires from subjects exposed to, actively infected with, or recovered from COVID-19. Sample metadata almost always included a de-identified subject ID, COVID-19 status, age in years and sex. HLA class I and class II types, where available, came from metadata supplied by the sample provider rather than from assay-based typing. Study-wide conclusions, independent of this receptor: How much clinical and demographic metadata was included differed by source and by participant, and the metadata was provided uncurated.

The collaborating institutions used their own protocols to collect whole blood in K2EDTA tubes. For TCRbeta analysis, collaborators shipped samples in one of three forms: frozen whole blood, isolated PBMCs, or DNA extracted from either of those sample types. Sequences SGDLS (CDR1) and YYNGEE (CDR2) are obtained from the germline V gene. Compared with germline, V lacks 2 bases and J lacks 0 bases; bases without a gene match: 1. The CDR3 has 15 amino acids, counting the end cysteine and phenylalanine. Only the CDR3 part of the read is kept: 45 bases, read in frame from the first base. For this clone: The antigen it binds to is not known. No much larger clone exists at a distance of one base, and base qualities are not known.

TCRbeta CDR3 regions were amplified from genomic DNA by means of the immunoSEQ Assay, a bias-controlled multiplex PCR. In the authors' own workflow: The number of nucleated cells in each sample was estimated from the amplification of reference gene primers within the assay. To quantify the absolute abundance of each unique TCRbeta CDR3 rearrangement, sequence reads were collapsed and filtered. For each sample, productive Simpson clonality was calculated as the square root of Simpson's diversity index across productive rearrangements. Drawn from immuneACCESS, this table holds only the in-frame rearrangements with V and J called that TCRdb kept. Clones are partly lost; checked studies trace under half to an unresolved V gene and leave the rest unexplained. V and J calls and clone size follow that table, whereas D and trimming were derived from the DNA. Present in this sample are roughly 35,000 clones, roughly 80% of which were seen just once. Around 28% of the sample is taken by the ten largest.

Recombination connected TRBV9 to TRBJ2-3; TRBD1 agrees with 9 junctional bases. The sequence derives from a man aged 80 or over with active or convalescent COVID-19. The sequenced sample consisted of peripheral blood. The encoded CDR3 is CASSVGTGSTDTQYF. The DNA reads TGTGCCAGCAGCGTGGGGACAGGGAGCACAGATACGCAGTATTTT.